This T cell receptor (beta chain) was documented in a study of neurological immune-mediated disorders (dated by TCRdb to about 2019). Broadly, across the study: Using UMI-based sequencing, the study compared peripheral blood TCR-beta repertoires from patients with HTLV-I-associated myelopathy (HAM/TSP), patients with multiple sclerosis, and healthy controls. Of the approximately 65 subjects in the cohort, some 15 were HAM/TSP patients, approximately 34 were multiple sclerosis patients, and roughly 20 were healthy controls. The approximately 110 TCR-beta libraries included longitudinal samples, technical triplicates and paired sorted CD4+ and CD8+ T-cell subsets alongside PBMC samples.

This clonotype was recorded at least ten times. The antigen this receptor binds is unknown. Within one base of it there is no much larger clone, and no base qualities were kept. Broad study findings and their caveats: TCR clonal expansion was greatest in HAM/TSP patients and smallest in MS patients, who ranked below even healthy controls. No identical CDR3 amino acid sequences were shared among expanded clones across subjects, suggesting private TCR-beta repertoires in all groups.

cDNA was synthesized by template-switch 5'RACE using a primer carrying a 10-nucleotide random unique molecular identifier by which each TCR transcript was tagged. Every sequencing run covered 15-18 subjects and yielded more than 170 million TCR-beta sequences. Total RNA was extracted with the RNeasy kit. The KAPA Real-time Library Amplification kit was used to amplify TCR-beta VDJ regions with primers for the TCR constant region and the 5'RACE anchor. Sample indexes and Illumina adaptors were added in a first PCR, and a second PCR then increased library yield. After purification with Ampure beads, the TCR product of roughly 650 bp was size-selected on a 2% E-gel SizeSelection system. Library quality was checked on a Bioanalyzer, concentration was measured with Qubit, and libraries were quantified with the Kapa Library Quantification kit before pooling. An Illumina HiSeq 2500 sequenced the libraries paired-end 2 x 150 bp. To increase sequence diversity, roughly 24-32% phiX was spiked into each library pool. The authors processed their data as follows. Quality-filtered reads were processed with the UMI-based MiGEC pipeline, and over 75% of raw TCR sequences were removed by the MiGEC pipeline during error correction. VDJ genes were aligned to IMGT germline references, and each clonotype was defined by a unique CDR3 amino acid sequence together with V-J genes. Clonal expansion, Shannon diversity, and CDR3 relatedness (CalcPairwiseDistances, ClusterSamples) were evaluated with VDJtools, and phylogenetic trees were built with CLCbio workbench. Clones with at least 8 unique UMIs were defined as expanded, with this threshold being based on coefficient-of-variation modelling across technical triplicates. TCRdb applied fastp at Q25 and MiXCR to the public reads, then kept only in-frame beta chains. Rows with a matching CDR3 protein are joined into one entry that keeps the most common DNA and genes. Here the V and J calls rest on TCRdb's processing, not on the authors' analysis. Present in this sample are fewer than 45,000 distinct CDR3 sequences, about 6.3% of which were seen just once. The ten largest account for 0.45% to 0.6% of the sample.

CDR1 and CDR2, per the germline V gene, are SQVTM and ANQGSEA. Measured from the cysteine to the phenylalanine, the CDR3 is 11 residues long. The kept DNA is CDR3 alone, 33 bases in frame from the first base. Cut back by 7 bases and 0 bases, the V and J ends lie 4 bases apart. Blood bank volunteers in Maryland, USA served as the healthy controls. For the sorted-subset TCR libraries, the starting material was over 950,000 sorted CD4+ or CD8+ T cells. PBMCs were separated from peripheral blood using Ficoll-Hypaque density gradient centrifugation and then cryopreserved in liquid nitrogen. The study also sequenced paired sorted CD4+ and CD8+ subsets from healthy controls, HAM/TSP patients and MS patients.

The sequenced sample was CD4+ T cells from blood. This sequence uses TRBV29-1 and TRBJ1-3; the D gene identity is not certain. The source is a woman in her thirties or forties in good health. The CDR3: CSARSGNTIYF. The bases read TGCAGCGCCCGCTCTGGAAACACCATATATTTT.